Sequencing of this T cell receptor (beta chain) was carried out in a study of prognosis after radiotherapy for stage I lung cancer. For the study at large: All non-small cell lung cancer patients were considered medically inoperable. Patients (about 14 men, five or six women) were aged roughly 53 to 85, median approximately 71 years. There were no patients who received concurrent therapy with stereotactic body radiotherapy.

With respect to this clonotype: What it binds is unknown.

Amplification of TCR beta CDR3 from genomic DNA used two-round multiplex PCR. The first PCR round targeted every TRBV and TRBJ gene with specific primers. TCRdb fed the multiplex PCR reads into MiXCR, producing one record per CDR3 protein. Of roughly 38,000 distinct CDR3 sequences listed, less than 25% are singletons. Regarding the study as a whole: Usage of TRBV and TRBJ genes reportedly differed between metastatic and non-metastatic patients.

V lost 0 bases and J lost 6, with 23 bases in between. Germline CDR1 is SGDLS and CDR2 is YYNGEE. CDR3 length: 18 amino acids. The chain combines TRBV9 with TRBJ2-3; D is perhaps TRBD1 or TRBD2 (5 bases each). The sequence was collected from a donor over 45 with non-small cell lung cancer. The input for sequencing was PBMCs, taken before or after stereotactic body radiation therapy (not recorded which). As DNA, the CDR3 is TGTGCCAGCAGCGTAGGGGGGTGGGCCTTTTCTAGTCGGGATACGCAGTATTTT. Translation: CASSVGGWAFSSRDTQYF.